This T cell receptor (beta chain) is from a study of T cells in Graves' hyperthyroidism and ophthalmopathy. Hyperthyroidism was newly diagnosed in patients aged 18 to 65 (duration under 2 months). CDR3 length equals 14 residues. CDR1 is SNHLY, CDR2 FYNNEI, per germline. The germline V and J ends were trimmed by 6 bases and 3 bases, with 12 bases remaining between them. Study results and limitations: Patients with ophthalmopathy were separated from those with stable hyperthyroidism by a 13 V-J model. Blood samples included most of the expanded thyroid clonotypes exceeding 0.001.

Amplified regions were TCR beta CDR3 sequences from RNA transcripts. A set of HTBI primers served as the primers for a first-round RT-PCR of the TCR CDR3. MiXCR, applied by TCRdb to the multiplex PCR reads, yields one record per CDR3 protein. The table lists 340,000 or so distinct CDR3 sequences, 16% of them singletons, with 33% in the top ten. At least ten counts were recorded for this clonotype. The antigen is not known. The sample consisted of blood. The TCR comes from a man under 40 with Graves' hyperthyroidism. V usage is TRBV2 and J usage is TRBJ1-5; a possible D gene is TRBD1 (6 bases). The CDR3 DNA reads as TGTGCCAGCAGCCGACAGGACTCCAATCAGCCCCAGCATTTT. Translation gives CASSRQDSNQPQHF. Full variable domain (rest looked up from reference TRBV2 and TRBJ1-5): EPEVTQTPSHQVTQMGQEVILRCVPISNHLYFYWYRQILGQKVEFLVSFYNNEISEKSEIFDDQFSVERPDGSNFTLKIRSTKLEDSAMYFCASSRQDSNQPQHFGDGTRLSIL.